In its sample, the clone carrying this T cell receptor beta chain was seen many times. Each CDR3 protein is one row after TCRdb ran MiXCR on the 5' RACE reads. The table includes about 60,000 distinct CDR3 sequences, roughly an eighth detected once. This sample is drawn from a study of early T cells in non-severe SARS-CoV-2 infection. This TCR was sampled from an adult who was a healthcare worker with PCR-confirmed SARS-CoV-2 infection or an uninfected control (not recorded which). Sequences were obtained from whole blood.

CDR3 nucleotide sequence: TGCAGTGCGAAAGAGTTGTACGAGCAGTACTTC. It yields the protein CSAKELYEQYF. The chain combines TRBV20-1 with TRBJ2-7; no reliable D call. Trimming shortened V by 6 bases and J by 4 bases, and 10 bases separated the two germline ends. This CDR3 has 11 amino acids. Germline loops: CDR1 DFQATT, CDR2 SNEGSKA (reference sequence).